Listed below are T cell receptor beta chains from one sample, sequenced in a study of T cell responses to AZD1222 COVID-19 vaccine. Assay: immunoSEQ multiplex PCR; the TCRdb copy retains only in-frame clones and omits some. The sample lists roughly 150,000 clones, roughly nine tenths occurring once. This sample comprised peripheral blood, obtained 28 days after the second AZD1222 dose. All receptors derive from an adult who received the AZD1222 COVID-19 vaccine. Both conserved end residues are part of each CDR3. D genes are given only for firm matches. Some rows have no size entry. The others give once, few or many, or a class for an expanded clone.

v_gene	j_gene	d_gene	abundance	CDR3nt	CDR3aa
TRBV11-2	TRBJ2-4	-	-	TGTGCCAGCAACCCCGGGGAATGGGGGGTAATAACCAAAAACATTCAGTACTTC	CASNPGEWGVITKNIQYF
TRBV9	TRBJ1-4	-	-	TGTGCCAGCAGCGCGGGAGGAACTAATGAAAAACTGTTTTTT	CASSAGGTNEKLFF
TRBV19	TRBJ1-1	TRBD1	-	TGTGCCAGTAGTAGGACAGGGGGTATTACTGAAGCTTTCTTT	CASSRTGGITEAFF
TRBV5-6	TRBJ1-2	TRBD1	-	TGTGCCAGCAGCGCCCGGGACAGGGTTATTGGTGGCTACACCTTC	CASSARDRVIGGYTF
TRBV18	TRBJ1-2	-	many	TGTGCCAGCTCACCAGGGACGGACTATGGCTACACCTTC	CASSPGTDYGYTF
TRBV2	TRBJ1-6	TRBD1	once	TGTGCCAGCAGCGGGACAGTAAATAATTCACCCCTCCACTTT	CASSGTVNNSPLHF
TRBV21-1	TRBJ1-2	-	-	TGTGCCAGCAGCAGAGAGGACAGGGAGAACTATGGCTACACCTTC	CASSREDRENYGYTF
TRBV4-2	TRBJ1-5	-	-	TGTGCCAGCAGCCCTCTCGGACAAAATCAGCCCCAGCATTTT	CASSPLGQNQPQHF
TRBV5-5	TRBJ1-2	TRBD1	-	TGTGCCAGCAGCGGGGGGACAGGGCCCTATGGCTACACCTTC	CASSGGTGPYGYTF
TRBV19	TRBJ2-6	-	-	TGTGCCAGTAGTATGGACAGCCTGGGGGCCAACGTCCTGACTTTC	CASSMDSLGANVLTF
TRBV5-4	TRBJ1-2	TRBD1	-	TGTGCCAGCAGCCTGCCAGGGGGCTATGGCTACACCTTC	CASSLPGGYGYTF
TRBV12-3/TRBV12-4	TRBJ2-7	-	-	TGTGCCAGCAGCCCCTCCTACGAGCAGTACTTC	CASSPSYEQYF
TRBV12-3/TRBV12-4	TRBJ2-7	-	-	TGTGCCAGCACCCAGAGGGGTGCCTACGAGCAGTACTTC	CASTQRGAYEQYF
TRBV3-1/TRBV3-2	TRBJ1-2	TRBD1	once	TGTGCCAGCAGCCAGGAAAGGACAGGGAACTATGGCTACACCTTC	CASSQERTGNYGYTF
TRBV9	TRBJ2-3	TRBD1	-	TGTGCCAGCACCTCCGGGACAGCCTACACAGATACGCAGTATTTT	CASTSGTAYTDTQYF
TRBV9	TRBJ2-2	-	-	TGTGCCAGCAGCGCCAGAAAGGGGGGTTCGAACACCGGGGAGCTGTTTTTT	CASSARKGGSNTGELFF
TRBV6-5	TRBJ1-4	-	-	TGTGCCAGCAGTACCCGGGAAAAACTGTTTTTT	CASSTREKLFF
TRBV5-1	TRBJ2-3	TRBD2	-	TGCGCCAGCAGCCCTACTAGCGGGGGGGCAGCAGATACGCAGTATTTT	CASSPTSGGAADTQYF
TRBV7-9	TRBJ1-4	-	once	TGTGCCAGTATGGTACAGGGAGCTAATGAAAAACTGTTTTTT	CASMVQGANEKLFF
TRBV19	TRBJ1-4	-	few	TGTGCCAGCCGGAGGCCGAATCTTGCAACTAATGAAAAACTGTTTTTT	CASRRPNLATNEKLFF
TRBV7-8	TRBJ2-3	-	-	TGTGCCAGCAGCTTACAACACCTTAGCACAGATACGCAGTATTTT	CASSLQHLSTDTQYF
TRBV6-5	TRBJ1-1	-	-	TGTGCCAGCAGCCTAGGATTGTTTTCTGAAGCTTTCTTT	CASSLGLFSEAFF
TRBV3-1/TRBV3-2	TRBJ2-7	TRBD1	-	TGTGCCAGCAGCCACCCCGGGACAGGGACGGTCGAGCAGTACTTC	CASSHPGTGTVEQYF
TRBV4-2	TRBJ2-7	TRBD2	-	TGTGCCAGCAGCCAAGAGACTAGCGGGGAATCCTACGAGCAGTACTTC	CASSQETSGESYEQYF
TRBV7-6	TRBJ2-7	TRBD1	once	TGTGCCAGCAGCAGTACGGGACAGGGACTTTTCTACGAGCAGTACTTC	CASSSTGQGLFYEQYF
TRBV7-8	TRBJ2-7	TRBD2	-	TGTGCCAGCAGCCCCAGCGGGGGAGGTGCCTACGAGCAGTACTTC	CASSPSGGGAYEQYF
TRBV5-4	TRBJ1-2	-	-	TGTGCCAGCAGCTTGGGGACCTACGCCAGATATGGCTACACCTTC	CASSLGTYARYGYTF
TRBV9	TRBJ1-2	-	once	TGTGCCAGCAGCGTAGCTCCCTTCACAGTTTCCTATGGCTACACCTTC	CASSVAPFTVSYGYTF
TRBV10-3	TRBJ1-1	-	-	TGTGCCATCAGTAACCTCCGAGGGGAGGGACCGAACACTGAAGCTTTCTTT	CAISNLRGEGPNTEAFF
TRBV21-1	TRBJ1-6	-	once	TGTGCCAGCAGCAAAGCGCGGCAGGGGAATTCACCCCTCCACTTT	CASSKARQGNSPLHF
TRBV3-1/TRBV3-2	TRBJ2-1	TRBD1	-	TGTGCCAGCAGCCCCCCCCGGGGACAGGGGGCGAGGGATGAGCAGTTCTTC	CASSPPRGQGARDEQFF
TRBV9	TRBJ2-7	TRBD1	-	TGTGCCAGCAGCGACGGACAGGGGGGTTACCGGCAGTACTTC	CASSDGQGGYRQYF
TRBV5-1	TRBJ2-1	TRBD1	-	TGCGCCAGCAGCATCACCGGGACAGAATACAATGAGCAGTTCTTC	CASSITGTEYNEQFF
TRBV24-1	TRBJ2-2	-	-	TGTGCCACCAGTGGTCTAAGCGGGGAGCTGTTTTTT	CATSGLSGELFF
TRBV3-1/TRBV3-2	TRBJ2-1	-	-	TGTGCCAGCAGCCAAATGGTAGAGCAGTTCTTC	CASSQMVEQFF
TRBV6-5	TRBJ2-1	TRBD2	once	TGTGCCAGCAGTTACTCTAGCGGGGGATACAATGAGCAGTTCTTC	CASSYSSGGYNEQFF
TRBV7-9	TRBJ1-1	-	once	TGTGCCAGCAGCTTAGTTACGAACACTGAAGCTTTCTTT	CASSLVTNTEAFF
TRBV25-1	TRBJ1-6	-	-	TGTGCCAGCAGTGAATCTTGGGATTCACCCCTCCACTTT	CASSESWDSPLHF
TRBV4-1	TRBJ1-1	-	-	TGCGCCAGCAGCCAAGGGCGGACTGAAGCTTTCTTT	CASSQGRTEAFF
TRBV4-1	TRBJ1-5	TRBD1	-	TGCGCCAGCAGCCAAGATTGGACAGGGGCAAGCAATCAGCCCCAGCATTTT	CASSQDWTGASNQPQHF
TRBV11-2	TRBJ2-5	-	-	TGTGCCAGCAGCTCCCAGCTAGGCGAGACCCAGTACTTC	CASSSQLGETQYF
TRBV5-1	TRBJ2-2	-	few	TGCGCCAGCAGCCCCGTGGTAGGGTCCGCCGGGGAGCTGTTTTTT	CASSPVVGSAGELFF
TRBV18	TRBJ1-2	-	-	TGTGCCAGCTCACCACTAGGAGAGGGAGGTGGCTACACCTTC	CASSPLGEGGGYTF
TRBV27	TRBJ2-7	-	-	TGTGCCAGCAGTTTTGGGGCGGACTACGAGCAGTACTTC	CASSFGADYEQYF
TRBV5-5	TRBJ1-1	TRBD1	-	TGTGCCAGCAGCCTGGCGGGACAGGGCAGGACTGAAGCTTTCTTT	CASSLAGQGRTEAFF
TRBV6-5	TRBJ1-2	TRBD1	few	TGTGCCAGCAGCCCCGGGACAGGGAACTATGGCTACACCTTC	CASSPGTGNYGYTF
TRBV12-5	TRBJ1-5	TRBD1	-	TGTGCTAGTGGCCCGACAGGGGGCGGCAATCAGCCCCAGCATTTT	CASGPTGGGNQPQHF